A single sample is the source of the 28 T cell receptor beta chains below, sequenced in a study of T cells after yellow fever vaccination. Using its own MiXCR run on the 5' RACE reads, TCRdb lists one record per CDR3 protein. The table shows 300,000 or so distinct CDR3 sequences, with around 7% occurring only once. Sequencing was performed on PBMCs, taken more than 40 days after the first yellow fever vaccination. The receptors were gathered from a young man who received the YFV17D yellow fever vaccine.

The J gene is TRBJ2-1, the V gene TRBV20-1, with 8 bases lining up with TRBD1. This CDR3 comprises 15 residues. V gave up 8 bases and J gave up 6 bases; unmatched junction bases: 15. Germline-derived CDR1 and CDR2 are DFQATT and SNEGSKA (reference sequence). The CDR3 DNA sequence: TGCAGTTGTGGCAGGGGGCCGGGATTACGCAATGAGCAGTTCTTC. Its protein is CSCGRGPGLRNEQFF.

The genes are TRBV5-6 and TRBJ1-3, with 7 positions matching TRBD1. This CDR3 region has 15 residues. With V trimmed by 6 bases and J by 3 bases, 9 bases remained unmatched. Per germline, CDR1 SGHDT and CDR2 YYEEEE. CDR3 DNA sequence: TGTGCCAGCACTAACGACAGGGACATTGGAAACACCATATATTTT. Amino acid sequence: CASTNDRDIGNTIYF.

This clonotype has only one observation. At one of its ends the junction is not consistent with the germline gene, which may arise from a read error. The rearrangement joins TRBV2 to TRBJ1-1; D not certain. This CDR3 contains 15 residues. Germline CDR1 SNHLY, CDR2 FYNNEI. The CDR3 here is CASSVEDLPRTEVFF. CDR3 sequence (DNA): TGTGCCAGCAGTGTGGAGGACCTTCCGAGGACTGAAGTTTTCTTT. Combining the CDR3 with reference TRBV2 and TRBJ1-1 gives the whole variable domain EPEVTQTPSHQVTQMGQEVILRCVPISNHLYFYWYRQILGQKVEFLVSFYNNEISEKSEIFDDQFSVERPDGSNFTLKIRSTKLEDSAMYFCASSVEDLPRTEVFFGQGTRLTVV.

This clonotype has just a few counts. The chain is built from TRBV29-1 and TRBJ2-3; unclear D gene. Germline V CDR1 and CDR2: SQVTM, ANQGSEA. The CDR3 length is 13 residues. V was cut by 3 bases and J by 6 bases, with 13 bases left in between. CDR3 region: CSVEGRVTDTQYF. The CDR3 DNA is TGCAGCGTTGAGGGCCGGGTCACGGATACGCAGTATTTT.

The CDR3 DNA reads as TGTGCCATCGGCCCCGGGCCTAGAATTGATGAGCAGTTCTTC. Residues: CAIGPGPRIDEQFF. The rearrangement joins TRBV5-6 to TRBJ2-1; D is unclear. V lost 9 bases and J 8 bases, leaving 21 bases between the germline ends. CDR3 size: 14 residues. Germline CDR1 is SGHDT and CDR2 is YYEEEE.

The CDR3 coding sequence is TGTGCCAGCAGCCGCGAGGGGTATTACTCTGGAAACACCATATATTTT. Translated: CASSREGYYSGNTIYF. This sequence joins TRBV4-2 and TRBJ1-3; possible D gene TRBD1, 5 bases. Germline V gene data show CDR1 as LGHNA and CDR2 as YNFKEQ. The CDR3 runs to 16 residues. The ends were cut back, 4 bases at V and 0 bases at J, with 13 bases in the middle.

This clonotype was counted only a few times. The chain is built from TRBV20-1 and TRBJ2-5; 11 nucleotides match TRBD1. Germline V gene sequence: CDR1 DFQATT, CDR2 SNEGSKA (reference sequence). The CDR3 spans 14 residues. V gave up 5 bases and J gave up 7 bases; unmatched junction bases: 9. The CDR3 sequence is CSAPRGTGGGTQYF. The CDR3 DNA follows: TGCAGTGCTCCCCGCGGGACAGGGGGAGGGACCCAGTACTTC.

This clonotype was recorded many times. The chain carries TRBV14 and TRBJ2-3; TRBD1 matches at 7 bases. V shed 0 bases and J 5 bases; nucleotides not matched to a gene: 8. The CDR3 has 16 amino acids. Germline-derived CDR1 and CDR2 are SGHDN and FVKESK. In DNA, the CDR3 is TGTGCCAGCAGCCAAGATCGTACAGGGGCTGGAGATACGCAGTATTTT. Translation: CASSQDRTGAGDTQYF.

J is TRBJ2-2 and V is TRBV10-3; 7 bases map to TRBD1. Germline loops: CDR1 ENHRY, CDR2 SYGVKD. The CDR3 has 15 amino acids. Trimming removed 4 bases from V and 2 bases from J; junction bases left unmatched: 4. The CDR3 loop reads CAISGDSRNTGELFF. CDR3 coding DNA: TGTGCCATCAGTGGGGACAGCAGAAACACCGGGGAGCTGTTTTTT.

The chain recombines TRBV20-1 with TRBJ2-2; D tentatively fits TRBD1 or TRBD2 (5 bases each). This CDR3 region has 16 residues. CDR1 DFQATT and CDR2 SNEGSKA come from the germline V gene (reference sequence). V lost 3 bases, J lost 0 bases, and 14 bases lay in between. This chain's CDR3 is CSARDTRSANTGELFF. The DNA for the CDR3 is TGCAGTGCTAGGGACACTCGTAGCGCGAACACCGGGGAGCTGTTTTTT.

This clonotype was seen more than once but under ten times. This CDR3 reads CASSLDGQGISYEQYF. Written as DNA, the CDR3 is TGTGCCAGCAGCTTGGACGGACAGGGGATCTCCTACGAGCAGTACTTC. V and J are TRBV5-6 and TRBJ2-7; 9 nucleotides agree with TRBD1. Germline values: CDR1 SGHDT, CDR2 YYEEEE. The CDR3 runs to 16 residues. Trimming at V came to 0 bases and at J to 0 bases, leaving 4 bases not matched to a gene.

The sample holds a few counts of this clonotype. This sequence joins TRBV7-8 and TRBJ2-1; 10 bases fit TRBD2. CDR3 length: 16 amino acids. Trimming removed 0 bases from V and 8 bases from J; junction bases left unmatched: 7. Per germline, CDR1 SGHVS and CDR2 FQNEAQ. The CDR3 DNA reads TGTGCCAGCAGCTTAGCGACAGCGGGGGGGGTATATGAGCAGTTCTTC. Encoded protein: CASSLATAGGVYEQFF.

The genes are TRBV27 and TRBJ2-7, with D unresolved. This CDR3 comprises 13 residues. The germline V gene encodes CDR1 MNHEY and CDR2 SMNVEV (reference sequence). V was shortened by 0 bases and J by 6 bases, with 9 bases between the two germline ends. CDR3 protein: CASSLSEGFEQYF. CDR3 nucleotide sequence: TGTGCCAGCAGTTTATCGGAAGGCTTCGAGCAGTACTTC.

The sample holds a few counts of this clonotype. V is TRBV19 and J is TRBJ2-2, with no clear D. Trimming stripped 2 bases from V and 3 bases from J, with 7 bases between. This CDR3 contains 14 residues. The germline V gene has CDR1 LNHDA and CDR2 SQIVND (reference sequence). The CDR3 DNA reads TGTGCCAGTAGTATACTAACCTACACCGGGGAGCTGTTTTTT. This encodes CASSILTYTGELFF.

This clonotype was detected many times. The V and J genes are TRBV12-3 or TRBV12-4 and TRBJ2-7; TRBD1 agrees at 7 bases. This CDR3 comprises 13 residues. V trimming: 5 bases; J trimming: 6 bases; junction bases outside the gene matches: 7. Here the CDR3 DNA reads TGTGCCAGCAGTCTGGGGACAGAGGCCGAGCAGTACGTC. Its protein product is CASSLGTEAEQYV.

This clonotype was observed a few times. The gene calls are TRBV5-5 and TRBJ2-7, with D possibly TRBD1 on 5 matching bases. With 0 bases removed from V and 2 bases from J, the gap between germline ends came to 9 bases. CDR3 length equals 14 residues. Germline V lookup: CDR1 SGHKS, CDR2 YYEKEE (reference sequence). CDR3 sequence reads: CASSLEQEPYEQYF. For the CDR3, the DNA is TGTGCCAGCAGCTTGGAACAGGAACCCTACGAGCAGTACTTC.

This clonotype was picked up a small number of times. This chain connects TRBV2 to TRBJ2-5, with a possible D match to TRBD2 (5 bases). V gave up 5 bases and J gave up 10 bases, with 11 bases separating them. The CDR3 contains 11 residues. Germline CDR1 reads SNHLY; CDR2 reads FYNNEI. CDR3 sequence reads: CASSQDRGQYF. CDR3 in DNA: TGTGCCAGCAGTCAGGATCGGGGCCAGTACTTC.

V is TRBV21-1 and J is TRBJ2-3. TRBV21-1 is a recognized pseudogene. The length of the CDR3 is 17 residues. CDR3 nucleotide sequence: TGTGCCAGCAGCAAAAGGCCACTACCAACTAGCACAGATACGCACTATTTT. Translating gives CASSKRPLPTSTDTHYF.

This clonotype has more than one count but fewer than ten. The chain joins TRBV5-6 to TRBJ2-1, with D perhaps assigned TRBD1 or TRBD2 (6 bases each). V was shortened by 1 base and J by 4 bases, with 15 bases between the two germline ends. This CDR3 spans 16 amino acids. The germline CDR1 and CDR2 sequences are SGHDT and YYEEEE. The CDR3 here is CASSLQGGSTYNEQFF. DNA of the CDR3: TGTGCCAGCAGCTTGCAAGGGGGGTCGACTTACAATGAGCAGTTCTTC. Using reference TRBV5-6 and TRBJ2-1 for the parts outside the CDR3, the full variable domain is DAGVTQSPTHLIKTRGQQVTLRCSPKSGHDTVSWYQQALGQGPQFIFQYYEEEERQRGNFPDRFSGHQFPNYSSELNVNALLLGDSALYLCASSLQGGSTYNEQFFGPGTRLTVL.

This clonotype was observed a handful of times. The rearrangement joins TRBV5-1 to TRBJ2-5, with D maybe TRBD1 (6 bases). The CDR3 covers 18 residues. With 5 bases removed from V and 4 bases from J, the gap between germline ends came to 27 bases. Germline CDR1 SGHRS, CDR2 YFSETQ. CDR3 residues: CASRQQGVPPYDRETQYF. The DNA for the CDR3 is TGCGCCAGCAGACAACAGGGAGTTCCACCCTATGATCGAGAGACCCAGTACTTC.

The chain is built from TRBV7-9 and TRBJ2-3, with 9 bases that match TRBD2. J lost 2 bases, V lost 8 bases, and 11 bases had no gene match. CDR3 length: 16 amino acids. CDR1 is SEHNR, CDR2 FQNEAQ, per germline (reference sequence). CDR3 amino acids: CASCNWIAGATDTQYF. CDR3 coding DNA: TGTGCCAGCTGCAATTGGATAGCGGGGGCCACAGATACGCAGTATTTT.

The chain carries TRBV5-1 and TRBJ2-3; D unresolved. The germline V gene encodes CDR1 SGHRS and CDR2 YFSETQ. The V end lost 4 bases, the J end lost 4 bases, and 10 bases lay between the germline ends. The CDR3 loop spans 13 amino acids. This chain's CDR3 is CASSPRQPDTQYF. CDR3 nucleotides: TGCGCCAGCAGCCCAAGGCAGCCAGATACGCAGTATTTT.

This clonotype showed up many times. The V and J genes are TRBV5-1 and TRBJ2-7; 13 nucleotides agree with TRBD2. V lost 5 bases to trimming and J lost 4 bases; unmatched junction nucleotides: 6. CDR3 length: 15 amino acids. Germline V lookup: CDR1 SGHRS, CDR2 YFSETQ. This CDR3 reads CASRVTSGGLYEQYF. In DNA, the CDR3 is TGCGCCAGCAGAGTGACTAGCGGGGGGTTATACGAGCAGTACTTC.

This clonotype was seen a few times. The CDR3 reads CASSHPTAPIAKNIQYF. Written as DNA, the CDR3 is TGTGCCAGCAGCCACCCGACAGCCCCAATAGCCAAAAACATTCAGTACTTC. The rearrangement joins TRBV11-2 to TRBJ2-4; D might be TRBD1 (5 bases). Germline CDR1 is SGHAT and CDR2 is FQNNGV. The CDR3 has 17 amino acids. V lost 5 bases to trimming and J lost 0 bases, with 17 bases between them.

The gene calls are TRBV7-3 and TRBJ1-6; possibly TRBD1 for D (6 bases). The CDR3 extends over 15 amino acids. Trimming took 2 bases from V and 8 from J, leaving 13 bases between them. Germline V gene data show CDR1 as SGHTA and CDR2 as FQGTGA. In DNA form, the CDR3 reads TGTGCCAGCAGCTTAGCAGGGGACTCTTATTCACCCCTCCACTTT. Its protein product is CASSLAGDSYSPLHF. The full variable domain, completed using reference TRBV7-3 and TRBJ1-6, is GAGVSQTPSNKVTEKGKYVELRCDPISGHTALYWYRQSLGQGPEFLIYFQGTGAADDSGLPNDRFFAVRPEGSVSTLKIQRTERGDSAVYLCASSLAGDSYSPLHFGNGTRLTVT.

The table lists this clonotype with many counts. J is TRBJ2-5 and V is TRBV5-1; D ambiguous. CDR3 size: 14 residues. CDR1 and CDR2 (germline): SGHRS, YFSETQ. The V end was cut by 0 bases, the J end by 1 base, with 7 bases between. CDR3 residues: CASSLDVTQETQYF. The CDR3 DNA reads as TGCGCCAGCAGCTTGGATGTGACCCAAGAGACCCAGTACTTC.

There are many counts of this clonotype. The CDR3 nucleotides are TGTGCCAGCAGCTTAACGACAGGGGGCGATGAGCAGTTCTTC. Amino acid sequence: CASSLTTGGDEQFF. The rearrangement uses TRBV3-1 and TRBJ2-1; TRBD1 matches at 10 bases. Per the germline V gene, CDR1 is LGHDT and CDR2 is YNNKEL (reference sequence). The CDR3 loop spans 14 amino acids. The J segment lost 8 bases and the V segment lost 5 bases, leaving 6 bases of the junction unmatched.

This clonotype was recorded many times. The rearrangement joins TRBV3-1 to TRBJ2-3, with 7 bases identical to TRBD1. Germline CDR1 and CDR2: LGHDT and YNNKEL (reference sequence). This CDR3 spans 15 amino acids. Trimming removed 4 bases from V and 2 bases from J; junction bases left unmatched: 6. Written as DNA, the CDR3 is TGTGCCAGCAGCCTGCGACAGGGTCTCACAGATACGCAGTATTTT. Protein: CASSLRQGLTDTQYF.